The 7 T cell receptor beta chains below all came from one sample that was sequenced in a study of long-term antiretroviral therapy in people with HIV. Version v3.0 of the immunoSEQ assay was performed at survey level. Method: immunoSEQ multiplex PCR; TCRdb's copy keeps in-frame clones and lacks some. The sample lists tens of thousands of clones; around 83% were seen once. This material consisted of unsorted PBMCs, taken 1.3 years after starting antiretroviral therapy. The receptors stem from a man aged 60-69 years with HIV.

CDR3 DNA: TGTGCCTGGAGAGGGGACTACTATAATTCACCCCTCCACTTT. Translating gives CAWRGDYYNSPLHF. This chain links TRBV30 with TRBJ1-6; perhaps TRBD1 as D (5 bases). This CDR3 region has 14 residues. Germline V lookup: CDR1 GTSNPN, CDR2 SVGIG (reference sequence). V was trimmed by 3 bases and J by 3 bases, leaving 9 bases between them.

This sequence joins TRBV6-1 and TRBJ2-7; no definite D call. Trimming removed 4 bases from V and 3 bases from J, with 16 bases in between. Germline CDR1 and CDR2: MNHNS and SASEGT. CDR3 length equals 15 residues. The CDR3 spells CASSVRTPSYYEQYF. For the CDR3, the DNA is TGTGCCAGCAGTGTTAGGACCCCATCCTACTACGAGCAGTACTTC.

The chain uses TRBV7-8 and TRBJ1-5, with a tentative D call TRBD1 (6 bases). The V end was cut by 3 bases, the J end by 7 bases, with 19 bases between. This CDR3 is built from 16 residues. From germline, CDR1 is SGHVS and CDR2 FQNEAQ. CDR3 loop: CASSLGLNRDTQPQHF. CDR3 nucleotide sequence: TGTGCCAGCAGCTTGGGGCTCAACAGGGACACGCAGCCCCAGCATTTT.

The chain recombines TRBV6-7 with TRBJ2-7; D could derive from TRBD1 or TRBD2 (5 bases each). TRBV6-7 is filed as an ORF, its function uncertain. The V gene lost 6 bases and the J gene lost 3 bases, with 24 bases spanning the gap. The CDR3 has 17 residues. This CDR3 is CASRTGTRPKINYEQYF. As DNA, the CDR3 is TGTGCCAGCAGAACCGGGACCCGGCCAAAAATCAACTACGAGCAGTACTTC.

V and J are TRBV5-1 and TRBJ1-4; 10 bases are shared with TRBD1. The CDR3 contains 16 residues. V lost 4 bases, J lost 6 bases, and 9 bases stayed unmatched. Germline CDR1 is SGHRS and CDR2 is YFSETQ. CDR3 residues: CASSARQGAQDEKLFF. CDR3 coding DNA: TGCGCCAGCAGCGCAAGACAGGGGGCGCAGGATGAAAAACTGTTTTTT. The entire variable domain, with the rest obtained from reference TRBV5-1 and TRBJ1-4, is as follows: KAGVTQTPRYLIKTRGQQVTLSCSPISGHRSVSWYQQTPGQGLQFLFEYFSETQRNKGNFPGRFSGRQFSNSRSEMNVSTLELGDSALYLCASSARQGAQDEKLFFGSGTQLSVL.

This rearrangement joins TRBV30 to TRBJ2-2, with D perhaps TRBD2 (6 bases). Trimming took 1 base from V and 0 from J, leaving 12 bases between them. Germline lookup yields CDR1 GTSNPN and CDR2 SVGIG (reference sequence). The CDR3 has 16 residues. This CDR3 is CAWSGWGEANTGELFF. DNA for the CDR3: TGTGCCTGGAGTGGATGGGGGGAAGCGAACACCGGGGAGCTGTTTTTT. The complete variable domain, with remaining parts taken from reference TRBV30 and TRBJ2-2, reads SQTIHQWPATLVQPVGSPLSLECTVEGTSNPNLYWYRQAAGRGLQLLFYSVGIGQISSEVPQNLSASRPQDRQFILSSKKLLLSDSGFYLCAWSGWGEANTGELFFGEGSRLTVL.

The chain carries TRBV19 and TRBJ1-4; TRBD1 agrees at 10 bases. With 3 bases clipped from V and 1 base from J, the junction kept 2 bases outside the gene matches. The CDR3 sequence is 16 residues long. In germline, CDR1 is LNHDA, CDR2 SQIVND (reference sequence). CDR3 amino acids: CASSIGDRGTNEKLFF. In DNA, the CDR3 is TGTGCCAGTAGTATCGGGGACAGGGGAACTAATGAAAAACTGTTTTTT.